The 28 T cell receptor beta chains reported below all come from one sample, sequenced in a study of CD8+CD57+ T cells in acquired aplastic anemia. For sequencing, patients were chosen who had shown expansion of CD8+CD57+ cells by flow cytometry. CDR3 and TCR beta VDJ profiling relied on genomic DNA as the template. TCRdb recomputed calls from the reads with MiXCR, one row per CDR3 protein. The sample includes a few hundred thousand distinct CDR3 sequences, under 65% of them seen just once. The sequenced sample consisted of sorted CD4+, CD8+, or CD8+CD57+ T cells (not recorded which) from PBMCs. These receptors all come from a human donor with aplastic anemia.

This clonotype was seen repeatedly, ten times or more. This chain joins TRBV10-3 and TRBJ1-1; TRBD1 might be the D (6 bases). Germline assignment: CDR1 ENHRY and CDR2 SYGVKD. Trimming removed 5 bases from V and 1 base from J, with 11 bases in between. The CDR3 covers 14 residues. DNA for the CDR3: TGTGCCATCAGTCCCGGGACAAAGAACACTGAAGCTTTCTTT. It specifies CAISPGTKNTEAFF.

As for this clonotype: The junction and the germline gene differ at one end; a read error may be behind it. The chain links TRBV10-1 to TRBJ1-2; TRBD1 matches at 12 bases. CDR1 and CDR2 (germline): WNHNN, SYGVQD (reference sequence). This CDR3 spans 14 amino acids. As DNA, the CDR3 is TGTGCCAGCAGTGAGGGACAGGGGGCTGGTGGCTACACCTTC. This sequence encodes CASSEGQGAGGYTF.

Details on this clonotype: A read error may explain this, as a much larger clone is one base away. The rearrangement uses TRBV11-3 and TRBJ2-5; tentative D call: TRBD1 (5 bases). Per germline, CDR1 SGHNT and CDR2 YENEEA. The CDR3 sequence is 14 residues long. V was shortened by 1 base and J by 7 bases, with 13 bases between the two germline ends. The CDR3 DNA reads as TGTGCCAGCAGCTTAGCTCGAGGACACGGGACCCAGTACTTC. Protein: CASSLARGHGTQYF.

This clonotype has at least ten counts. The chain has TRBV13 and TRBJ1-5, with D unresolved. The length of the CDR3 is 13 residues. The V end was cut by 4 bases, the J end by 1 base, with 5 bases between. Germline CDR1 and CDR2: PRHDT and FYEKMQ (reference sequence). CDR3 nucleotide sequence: TGTGCCAGCAGCTCCGGGAGCAATCAGCCCCAGCATTTT. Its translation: CASSSGSNQPQHF.

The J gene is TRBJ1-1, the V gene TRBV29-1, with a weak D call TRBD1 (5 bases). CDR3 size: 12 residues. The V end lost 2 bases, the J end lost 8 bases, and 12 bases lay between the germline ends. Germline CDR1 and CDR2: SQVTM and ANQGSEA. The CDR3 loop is CSVELTGTEAFF. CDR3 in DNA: TGCAGCGTTGAATTAACTGGGACCGAAGCTTTCTTT.

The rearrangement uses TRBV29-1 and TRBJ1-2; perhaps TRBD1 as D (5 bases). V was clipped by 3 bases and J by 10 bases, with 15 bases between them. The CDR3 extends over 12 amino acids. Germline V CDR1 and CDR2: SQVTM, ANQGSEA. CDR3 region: CSVDHQGSDYTF. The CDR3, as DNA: TGCAGCGTTGACCACCAGGGCAGTGACTACACCTTC.

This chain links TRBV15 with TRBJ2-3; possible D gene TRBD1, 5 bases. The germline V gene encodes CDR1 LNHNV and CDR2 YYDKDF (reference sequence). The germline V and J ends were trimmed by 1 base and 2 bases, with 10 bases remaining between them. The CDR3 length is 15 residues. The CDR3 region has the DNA TGTGCCACCAGCAGAGCGGCAGGGTTCACAGATACGCAGTATTTT. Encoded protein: CATSRAAGFTDTQYF.

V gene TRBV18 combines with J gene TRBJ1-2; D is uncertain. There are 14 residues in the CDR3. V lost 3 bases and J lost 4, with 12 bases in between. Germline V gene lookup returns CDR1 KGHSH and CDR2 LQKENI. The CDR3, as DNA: TGTGCCAGCTCACCGGGGTCGGAGGGCTATGGCTACACCTTC. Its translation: CASSPGSEGYGYTF.

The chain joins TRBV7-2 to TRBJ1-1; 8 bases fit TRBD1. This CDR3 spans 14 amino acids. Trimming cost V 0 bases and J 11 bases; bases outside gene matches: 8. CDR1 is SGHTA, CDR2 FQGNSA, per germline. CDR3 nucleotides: TGTGCCAGCAGCTTAGCGTTCAGGGGGCCAGCGGCTTTCTTT. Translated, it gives CASSLAFRGPAAFF.

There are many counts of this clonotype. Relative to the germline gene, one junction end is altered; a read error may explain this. The CDR3 here is CASSLGLAGVNEQFF. CDR3 DNA: TGTGCCAGCAGCTTAGGACTAGCGGGAGTTAATGAGCAGTTCTTC. This chain links TRBV12-3 or TRBV12-4 with TRBJ2-1, with TRBD2 matching 13 bases. This CDR3 has 15 residues.

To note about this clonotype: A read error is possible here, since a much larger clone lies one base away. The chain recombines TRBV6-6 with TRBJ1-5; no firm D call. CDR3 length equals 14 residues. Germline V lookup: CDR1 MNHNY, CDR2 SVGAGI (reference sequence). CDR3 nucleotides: TGTGCCGGCAGTTACGTGGAGGGCAATCAGCCCCAGCATTTT. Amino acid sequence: CAGSYVEGNQPQHF.

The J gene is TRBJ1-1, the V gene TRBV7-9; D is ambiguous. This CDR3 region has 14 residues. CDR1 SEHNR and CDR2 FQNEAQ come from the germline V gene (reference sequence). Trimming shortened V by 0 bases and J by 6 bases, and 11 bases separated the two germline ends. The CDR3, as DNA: TGTGCCAGCAGCTTAGCCATGGGAGACGCTGAAGCTTTCTTT. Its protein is CASSLAMGDAEAFF.

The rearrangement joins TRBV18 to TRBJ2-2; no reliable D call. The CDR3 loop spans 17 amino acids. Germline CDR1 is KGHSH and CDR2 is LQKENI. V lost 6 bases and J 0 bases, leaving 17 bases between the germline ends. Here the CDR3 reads CASSPGIAPTNTGELFF. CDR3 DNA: TGTGCCAGCTCCCCTGGGATAGCACCAACGAACACCGGGGAGCTGTTTTTT. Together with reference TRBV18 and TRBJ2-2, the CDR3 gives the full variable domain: NAGVMQNPRHLVRRRGQEARLRCSPMKGHSHVYWYRQLPEEGLKFMVYLQKENIIDESGMPKERFSAEFPKEGPSILRIQQVVRGDSAAYFCASSPGIAPTNTGELFFGEGSRLTVL.

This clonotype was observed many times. In DNA form, the CDR3 reads TGTGCCAGCAGCGTAGCGAGGTACCTCGGCACAGATACGCAGTATTTT. It encodes CASSVARYLGTDTQYF. This chain connects TRBV9 to TRBJ2-3; D is unresolved. Germline V CDR1 and CDR2: SGDLS, YYNGEE. Between the trimmed V and J ends, which lost 0 bases and 1 base, there was a span of 12 bases. The CDR3 consists of 16 residues.

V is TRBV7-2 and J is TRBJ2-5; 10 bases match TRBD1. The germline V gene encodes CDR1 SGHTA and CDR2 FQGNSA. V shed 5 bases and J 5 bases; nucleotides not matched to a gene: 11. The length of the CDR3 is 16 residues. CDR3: CASSQARDRGGETQYF. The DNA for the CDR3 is TGTGCCAGCAGCCAAGCCCGGGACAGGGGCGGGGAGACCCAGTACTTC.

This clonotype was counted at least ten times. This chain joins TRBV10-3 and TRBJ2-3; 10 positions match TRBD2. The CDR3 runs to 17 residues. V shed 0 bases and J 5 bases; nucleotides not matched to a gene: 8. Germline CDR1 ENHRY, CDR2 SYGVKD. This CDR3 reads CAISESGSGRAKDTQYF. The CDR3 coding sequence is TGTGCCATCAGTGAGTCTGGGAGCGGGAGGGCCAAAGATACGCAGTATTTT.

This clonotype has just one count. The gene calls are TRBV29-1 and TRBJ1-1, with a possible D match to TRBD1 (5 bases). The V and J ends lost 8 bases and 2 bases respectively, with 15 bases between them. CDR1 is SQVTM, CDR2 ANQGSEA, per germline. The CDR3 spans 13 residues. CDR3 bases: TGCAGCCAGACAGACAGAAGCAACACTGAAGCTTTCTTT. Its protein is CSQTDRSNTEAFF.

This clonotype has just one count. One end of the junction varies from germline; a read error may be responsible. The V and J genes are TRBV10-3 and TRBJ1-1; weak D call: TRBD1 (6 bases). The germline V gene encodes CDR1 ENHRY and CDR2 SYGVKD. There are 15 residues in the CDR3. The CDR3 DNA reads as TGTGCCAGCAGTTACTCACGGGGGGCTTATCCTGAAGCTTTCTTT. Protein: CASSYSRGAYPEAFF.

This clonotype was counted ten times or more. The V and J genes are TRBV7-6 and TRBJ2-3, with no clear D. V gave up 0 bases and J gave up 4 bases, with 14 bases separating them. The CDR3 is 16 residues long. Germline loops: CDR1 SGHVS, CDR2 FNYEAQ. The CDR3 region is CASSLALMGFSDTQYF. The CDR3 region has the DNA TGTGCCAGCAGCTTAGCACTCATGGGATTTTCAGATACGCAGTATTTT.

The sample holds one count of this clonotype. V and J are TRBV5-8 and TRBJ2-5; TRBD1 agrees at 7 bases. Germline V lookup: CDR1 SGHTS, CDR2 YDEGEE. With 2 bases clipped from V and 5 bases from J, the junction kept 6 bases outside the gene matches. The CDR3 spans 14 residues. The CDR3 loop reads CASSFVETGETQYF. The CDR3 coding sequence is TGTGCCAGCAGCTTCGTCGAGACAGGGGAGACCCAGTACTTC.

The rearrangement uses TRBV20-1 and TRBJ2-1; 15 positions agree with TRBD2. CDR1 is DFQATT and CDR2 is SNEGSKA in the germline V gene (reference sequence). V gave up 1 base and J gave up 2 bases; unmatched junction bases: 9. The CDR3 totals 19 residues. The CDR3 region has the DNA TGCAGTGCTAGAGTAGGAGGGACTAGCGGGGGGCCTCCCTACAATGAGCAGTTCTTC. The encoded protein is CSARVGGTSGGPPYNEQFF.

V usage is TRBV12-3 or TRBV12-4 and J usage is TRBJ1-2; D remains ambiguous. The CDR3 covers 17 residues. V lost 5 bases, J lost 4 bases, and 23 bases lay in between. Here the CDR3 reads CASSGEGRTPNIYGYTF. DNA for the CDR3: TGTGCCAGCAGTGGGGAGGGTCGGACCCCCAACATCTATGGCTACACCTTC.

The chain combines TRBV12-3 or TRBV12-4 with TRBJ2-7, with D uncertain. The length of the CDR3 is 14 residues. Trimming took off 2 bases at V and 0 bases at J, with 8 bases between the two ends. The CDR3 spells CASSLNSLSYEQYF. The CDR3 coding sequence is TGTGCCAGCAGTTTAAACAGTCTCTCCTACGAGCAGTACTTC.

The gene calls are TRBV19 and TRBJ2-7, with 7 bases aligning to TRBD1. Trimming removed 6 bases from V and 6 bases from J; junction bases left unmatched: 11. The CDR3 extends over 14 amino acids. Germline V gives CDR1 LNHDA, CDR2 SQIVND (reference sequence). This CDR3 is CASSNTDRRSEQYF. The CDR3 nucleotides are TGTGCCAGTAGCAATACGGACAGGCGGAGCGAGCAGTACTTC.

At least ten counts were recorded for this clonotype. This chain's CDR3 is CSVRNGHNTEAFF. The CDR3 coding sequence is TGCAGCGTTCGAAACGGACACAACACTGAAGCTTTCTTT. The chain couples TRBV29-1 to TRBJ1-1; TRBD1 is a possible D gene (5 bases). The CDR3 is 13 amino acids. From germline, CDR1 is SQVTM and CDR2 ANQGSEA. The germline V and J ends were trimmed by 5 bases and 2 bases, with 12 bases remaining between them.

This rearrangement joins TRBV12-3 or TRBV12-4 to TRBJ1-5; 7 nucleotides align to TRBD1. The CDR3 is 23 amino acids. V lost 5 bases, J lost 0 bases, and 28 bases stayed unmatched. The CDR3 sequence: CASSRGLGPRRQGRRYSNQPQHF. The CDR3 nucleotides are TGTGCCAGCAGTAGGGGGTTGGGTCCCCGTAGACAGGGCCGTCGGTATAGCAATCAGCCCCAGCATTTT.

This CDR3 reads CASSLGGALFEQYF. The DNA of the CDR3 is TGTGCCAGCAGCTTAGGGGGGGCCCTCTTCGAGCAGTACTTC. This chain uses TRBV7-9 with TRBJ2-7, with D possibly being TRBD1 or TRBD2 (6 bases each). Per the germline V gene, CDR1 is SEHNR and CDR2 is FQNEAQ (reference sequence). This CDR3 spans 14 amino acids. The V end was cut by 1 base, the J end by 6 bases, with 13 bases between.

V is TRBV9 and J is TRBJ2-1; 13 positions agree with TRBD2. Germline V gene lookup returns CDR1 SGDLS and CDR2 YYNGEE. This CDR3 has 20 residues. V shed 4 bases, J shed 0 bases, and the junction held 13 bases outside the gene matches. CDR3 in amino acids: CASSKRGGTSGESSYNEQFF. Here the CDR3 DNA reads TGTGCCAGCAGCAAAAGGGGGGGGACTAGCGGGGAGAGCTCCTACAATGAGCAGTTCTTC.